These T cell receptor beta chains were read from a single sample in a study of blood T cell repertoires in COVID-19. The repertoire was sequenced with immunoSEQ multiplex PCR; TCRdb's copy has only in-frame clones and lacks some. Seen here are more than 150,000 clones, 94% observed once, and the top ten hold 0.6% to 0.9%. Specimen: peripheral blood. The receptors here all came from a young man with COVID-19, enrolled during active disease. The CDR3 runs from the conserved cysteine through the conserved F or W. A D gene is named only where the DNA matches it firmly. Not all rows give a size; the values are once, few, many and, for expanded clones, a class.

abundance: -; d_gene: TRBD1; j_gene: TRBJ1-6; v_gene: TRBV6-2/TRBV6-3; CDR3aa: CASSVRQGSTPLHF; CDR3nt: TGTGCCAGCAGCGTTCGACAGGGGTCAACACCCCTCCACTTT
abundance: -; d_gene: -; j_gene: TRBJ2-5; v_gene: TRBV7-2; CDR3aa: CASSLLGVKETQYF; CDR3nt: TGTGCCAGCAGCTTACTAGGGGTGAAAGAGACCCAGTACTTC
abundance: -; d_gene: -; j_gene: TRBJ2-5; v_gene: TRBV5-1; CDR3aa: CASSQGRGQETQYF; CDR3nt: TGCGCCAGCTCCCAAGGGCGGGGTCAAGAGACCCAGTACTTC
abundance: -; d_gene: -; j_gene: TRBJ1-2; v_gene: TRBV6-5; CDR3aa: CASSYSHAGIHGYTF; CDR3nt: TGTGCCAGCAGTTACTCGCATGCAGGTATCCATGGCTACACCTTC
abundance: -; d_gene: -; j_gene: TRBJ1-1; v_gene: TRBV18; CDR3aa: CASSQTSGGTEAFF; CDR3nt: TGTGCCAGCTCTCAGACTTCCGGGGGCACTGAAGCTTTCTTT
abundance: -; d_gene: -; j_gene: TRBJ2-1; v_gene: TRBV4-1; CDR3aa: CASSLPHGPSYNEQFF; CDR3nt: TGCGCCAGCAGCCTCCCTCATGGCCCTTCCTACAATGAGCAGTTCTTC
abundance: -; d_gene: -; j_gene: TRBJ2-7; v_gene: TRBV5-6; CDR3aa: CASSSTTRGFYEQYF; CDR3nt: TGTGCCAGCAGCTCGACCACACGAGGATTCTACGAGCAGTACTTC
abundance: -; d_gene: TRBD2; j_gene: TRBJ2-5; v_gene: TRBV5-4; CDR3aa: CASSFAGLAGRQETQYF; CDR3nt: TGTGCCAGCAGCTTCGCGGGACTAGCGGGCAGACAAGAGACCCAGTACTTC
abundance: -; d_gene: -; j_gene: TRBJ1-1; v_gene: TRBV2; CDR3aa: CASIGGIVNTEAFF; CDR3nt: TGTGCCAGCATTGGAGGGATTGTGAACACTGAAGCTTTCTTT
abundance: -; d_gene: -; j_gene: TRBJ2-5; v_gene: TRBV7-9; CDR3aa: CASSLTSGQETQYF; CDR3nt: TGTGCCAGCAGCTTAACTTCAGGGCAAGAGACCCAGTACTTC
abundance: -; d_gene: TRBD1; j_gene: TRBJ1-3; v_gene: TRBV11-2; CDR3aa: CASSSDRFPGNTIYF; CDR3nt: TGTGCCAGCAGCTCGGACAGGTTCCCTGGAAACACCATATATTTT
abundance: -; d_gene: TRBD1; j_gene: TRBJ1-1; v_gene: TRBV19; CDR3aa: CASSSGYRGDMNTEAFF; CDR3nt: TGTGCCAGTAGTTCGGGCTACAGGGGAGACATGAACACTGAAGCTTTCTTT
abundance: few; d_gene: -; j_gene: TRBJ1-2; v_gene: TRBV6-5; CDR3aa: CASSPDSSHGYTF; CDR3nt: TGTGCCAGCAGCCCAGACAGCTCCCATGGCTACACCTTC
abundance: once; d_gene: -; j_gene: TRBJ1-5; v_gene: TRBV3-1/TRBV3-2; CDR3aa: CASSQGQGLSNQPQHF; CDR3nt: TGTGCCAGCAGCCAAGGTCAGGGACTTAGCAATCAGCCCCAGCATTTT
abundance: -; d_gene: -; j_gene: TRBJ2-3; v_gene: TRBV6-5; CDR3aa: CASSYSIPTDTQYF; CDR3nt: TGTGCCAGCAGTTACTCTATTCCCACAGATACGCAGTATTTT